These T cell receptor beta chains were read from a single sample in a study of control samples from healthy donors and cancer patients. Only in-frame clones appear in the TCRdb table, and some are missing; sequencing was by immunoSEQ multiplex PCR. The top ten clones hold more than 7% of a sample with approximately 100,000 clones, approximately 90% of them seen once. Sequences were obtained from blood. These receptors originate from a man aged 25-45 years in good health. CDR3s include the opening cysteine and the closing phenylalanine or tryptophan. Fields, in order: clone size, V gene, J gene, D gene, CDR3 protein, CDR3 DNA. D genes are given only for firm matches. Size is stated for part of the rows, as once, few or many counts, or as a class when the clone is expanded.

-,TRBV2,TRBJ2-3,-,CASSAGGNADTQYF,TGTGCCAGCAGTGCCGGGGGAAACGCGGATACGCAGTATTTT
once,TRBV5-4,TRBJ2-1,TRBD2,CASSRAPAGGQNEQFF,TGTGCCAGCAGCCGGGCCCCAGCGGGAGGACAAAATGAGCAGTTCTTC
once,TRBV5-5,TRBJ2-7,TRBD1,CASSWGGTGLEQYF,TGTGCCAGCAGCTGGGGCGGGACAGGGCTCGAGCAGTACTTC
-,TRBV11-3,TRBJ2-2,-,CASSLGLGMLFF,TGTGCCAGCAGCTTAGGACTGGGGATGCTGTTTTTT
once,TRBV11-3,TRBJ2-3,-,CASSLGTGPLNADTQYF,TGTGCCAGCAGCTTAGGTACGGGTCCCTTAAACGCAGATACGCAGTATTTT
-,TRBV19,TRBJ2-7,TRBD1,CASSPKTGAYSYEQYF,TGTGCCAGTAGTCCAAAGACAGGGGCGTACTCCTACGAGCAGTACTTC
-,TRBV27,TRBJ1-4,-,CASSLDLATNEKLFF,TGTGCCAGCAGCCTCGATTTGGCAACTAATGAAAAACTGTTTTTT
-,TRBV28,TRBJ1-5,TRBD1,CASSFGQGVRQPQHF,TGTGCCAGCAGTTTCGGACAGGGGGTGCGTCAGCCCCAGCATTTT
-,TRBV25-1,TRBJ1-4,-,CASSEFGTGTNWEKLFF,TGTGCCAGCAGTGAATTTGGTACAGGAACCAATTGGGAAAAACTGTTTTTT
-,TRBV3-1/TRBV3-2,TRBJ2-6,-,CASSQVGGSGANVLTF,TGTGCCAGCAGCCAAGTAGGAGGCTCTGGGGCCAACGTCCTGACTTTC
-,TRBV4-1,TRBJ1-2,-,CASSQGGGAGYTF,TGCGCCAGCAGCCAAGGAGGAGGAGCTGGCTACACCTTC
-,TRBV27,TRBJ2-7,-,CASHGWTDSYEQYF,TGTGCCAGTCATGGATGGACGGACTCCTACGAGCAGTACTTC
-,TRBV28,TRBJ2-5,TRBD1,CASSSFWATGGVLRGSPRETQYF,TGTGCCAGCAGTTCGTTCTGGGCGACAGGGGGCGTCCTGCGGGGGAGCCCAAGGGAGACCCAGTACTTC
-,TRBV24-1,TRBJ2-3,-,CATSQGTDTQYF,TGTGCCACCAGTCAAGGCACAGATACGCAGTATTTT
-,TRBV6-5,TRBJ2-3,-,CASSYRDTQYF,TGTGCCAGCAGTTATCGAGATACGCAGTATTTT
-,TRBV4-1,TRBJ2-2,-,CASSRIDSATGELFF,TGCGCCAGCAGCCGGATAGACAGCGCCACCGGGGAGCTGTTTTTT
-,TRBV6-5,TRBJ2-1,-,CASSYSSGYNEQFF,TGTGCCAGCAGTTACTCTTCCGGCTACAATGAGCAGTTCTTC
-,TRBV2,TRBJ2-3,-,CASDSGASTDTQYF,TGTGCCAGCGATAGCGGAGCTAGCACAGATACGCAGTATTTT
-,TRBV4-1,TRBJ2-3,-,CASSPPELALITDTQYF,TGCGCCAGCAGCCCACCCGAACTAGCCCTAATCACAGATACGCAGTATTTT
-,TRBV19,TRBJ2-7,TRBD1,CASSGTGGLYEQYF,TGTGCCAGTAGTGGAACAGGGGGTTTATACGAGCAGTACTTC
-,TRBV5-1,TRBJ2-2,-,CASREDGGPGELFF,TGCGCCAGCAGAGAGGACGGTGGACCCGGGGAGCTGTTTTTT
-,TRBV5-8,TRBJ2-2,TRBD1,CASSLGQGSYTGELFF,TGTGCCAGCAGCTTGGGACAGGGCTCCTACACCGGGGAGCTGTTTTTT
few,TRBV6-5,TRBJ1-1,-,CASSPLEALNTEAFF,TGTGCCAGCAGTCCTCTAGAGGCGTTGAACACTGAAGCTTTCTTT
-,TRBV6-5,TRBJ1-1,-,CASSPDRGTEAFF,TGTGCCAGCAGCCCGGACCGAGGCACTGAAGCTTTCTTT
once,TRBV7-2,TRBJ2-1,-,CASSRIRGVEQFF,TGTGCCAGCAGCCGAATACGTGGGGTAGAGCAGTTCTTC
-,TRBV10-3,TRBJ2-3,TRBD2,CAISRGGPDTDTQYF,TGTGCCATCAGTCGCGGGGGGCCGGACACAGATACGCAGTATTTT
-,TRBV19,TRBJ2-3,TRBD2,CASSAPGGPTDTQYF,TGTGCCAGTAGTGCCCCGGGGGGGCCGACAGATACGCAGTATTTT
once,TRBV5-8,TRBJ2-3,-,CASSLSLARVDTQYF,TGTGCCAGCAGCTTGTCGTTGGCTAGGGTGGATACGCAGTATTTT
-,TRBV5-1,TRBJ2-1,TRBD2,CASSSSGNSYNEQFF,TGCGCCAGCAGCTCTAGCGGGAACTCCTACAATGAGCAGTTCTTC
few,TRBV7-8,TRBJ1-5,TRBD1,CASSLTGGNQPQHF,TGTGCCAGCAGCTTAACAGGGGGCAATCAGCCCCAGCATTTT
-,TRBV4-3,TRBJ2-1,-,CASSQSAGGVGYNEQFF,TGCGCCAGCAGCCAATCCGCCGGCGGGGTGGGCTACAATGAGCAGTTCTTC
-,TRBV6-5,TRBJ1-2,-,CASTVLAGNNYGYTF,TGTGCCAGCACCGTTCTAGCGGGAAATAACTATGGCTACACCTTC